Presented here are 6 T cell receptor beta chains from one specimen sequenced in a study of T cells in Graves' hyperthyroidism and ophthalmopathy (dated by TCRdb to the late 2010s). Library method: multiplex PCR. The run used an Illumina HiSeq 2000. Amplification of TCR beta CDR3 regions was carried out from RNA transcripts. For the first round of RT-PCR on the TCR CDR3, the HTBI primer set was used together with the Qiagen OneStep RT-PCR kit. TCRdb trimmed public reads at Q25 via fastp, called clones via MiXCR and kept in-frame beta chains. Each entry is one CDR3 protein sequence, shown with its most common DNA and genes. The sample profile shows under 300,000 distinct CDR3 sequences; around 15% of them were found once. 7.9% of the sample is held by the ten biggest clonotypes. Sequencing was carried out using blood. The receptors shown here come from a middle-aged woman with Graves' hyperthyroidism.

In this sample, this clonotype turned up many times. The CDR3 region is CASSYSRGGGYTF. Here the CDR3 DNA reads TGTGCCAGCAGTTACTCACGGGGGGGAGGCTACACCTTC. The rearrangement joins TRBV6-5 to TRBJ1-2, with a possible D match to TRBD1 (5 bases). Germline V gives CDR1 MNHEY, CDR2 SVGAGI. V was cut by 0 bases and J by 8 bases, with 10 bases left in between. The CDR3 is 13 amino acids.

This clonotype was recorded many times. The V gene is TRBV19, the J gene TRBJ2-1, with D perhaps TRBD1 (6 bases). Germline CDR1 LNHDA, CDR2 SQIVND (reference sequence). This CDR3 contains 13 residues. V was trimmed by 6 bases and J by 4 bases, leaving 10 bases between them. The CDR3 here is CASRRDTYNEQFF. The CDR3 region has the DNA TGTGCCAGTAGGAGGGACACTTACAATGAGCAGTTCTTC.

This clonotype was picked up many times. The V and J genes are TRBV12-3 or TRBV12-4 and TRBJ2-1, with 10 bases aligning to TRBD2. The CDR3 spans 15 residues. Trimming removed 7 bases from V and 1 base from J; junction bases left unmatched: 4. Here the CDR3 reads CASNPSGRSYNEQFF. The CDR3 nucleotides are TGTGCCAGCAACCCTAGCGGGAGATCCTACAATGAGCAGTTCTTC.

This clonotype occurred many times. DNA for the CDR3: TGTGCCAGCAGTTACTCCCCGGGGTACGCCTCTAACTATGGCTACACCTTC. Translated, it gives CASSYSPGYASNYGYTF. The chain carries TRBV6-6 and TRBJ1-2; D uncertain. V was cut by 0 bases and J by 0 bases, with 14 bases left in between. The CDR3 sequence is 17 residues long. Germline values: CDR1 MNHNY, CDR2 SVGAGI (reference sequence).

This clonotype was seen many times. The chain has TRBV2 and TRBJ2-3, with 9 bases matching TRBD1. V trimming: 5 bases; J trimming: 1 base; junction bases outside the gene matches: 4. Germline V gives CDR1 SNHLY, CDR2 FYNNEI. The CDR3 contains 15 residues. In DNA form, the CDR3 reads TGTGCCAGCAGTTACCGACAGGGGGGCACAGATACGCAGTATTTT. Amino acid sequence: CASSYRQGGTDTQYF.

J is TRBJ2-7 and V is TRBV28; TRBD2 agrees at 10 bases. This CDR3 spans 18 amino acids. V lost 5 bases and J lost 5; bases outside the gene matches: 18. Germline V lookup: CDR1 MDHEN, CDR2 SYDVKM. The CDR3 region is CASSPRSPSSGGPNEQYF. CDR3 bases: TGTGCCAGCAGTCCAAGGTCCCCTTCTAGCGGGGGCCCCAACGAGCAGTACTTC.